This TCR beta chain was retrieved from a study of blood T cell repertoires in COVID-19. Looking at the study overall: The samples span acute and convalescent COVID-19 from the United States, Italy and Spain. In each case, the material was cDNA or gDNA derived from T cells, B-cell-depleted T cells, or PBMCs.

In the source study's methods: Nucleated cell counts were estimated from reference gene primer amplification. TCRdb keeps only in-frame clones here, not all; method: immunoSEQ multiplex PCR. Clone size and the V and J calls come from that table; the DNA yielded D and trimming. The table records tens of thousands of clones, 70% to 75% of them present only once. Only one count was recorded for this clone. Trimming removed 3 bases at V and 11 bases at J, with 13 bases between. Germline values: CDR1 LGHDT, CDR2 YNNKEL (reference sequence). The CDR3 runs 12 residues. The specimen sequenced was peripheral blood. V and J are TRBV3-1 (or the pseudogene TRBV3-2) and TRBJ1-1; D uncertain. The sequence was collected from a man aged 45-60 years with active or convalescent COVID-19. The DNA of the CDR3 is TGTGCCAGCAGCCAGGCTTCAAGGGAGGCTTTCTTT. Its translation: CASSQASREAFF.